This T cell receptor (beta chain) was obtained from a study of identical twins. At least ten counts were recorded for this clonotype. A single record per CDR3 protein comes from TCRdb applying MiXCR to the 5' RACE reads. The top ten hold around 1.6% of the sample, which has under 1 million distinct CDR3 sequences, roughly an eighth seen once. The same data also contributed to another study, on yellow fever vaccine responses in identical twins.

The sample consisted of PBMCs. This clonotype was sampled from a woman aged 18-35 years in good health.

The CDR3 loop reads CSAGGGYNQPQHF. The CDR3 DNA is TGCAGTGCTGGAGGGGGGTACAATCAGCCCCAGCATTTT. The chain carries TRBV20-1 and TRBJ1-5; weak D call: TRBD1 (6 bases). There are 13 residues in the CDR3. The germline gives CDR1 DFQATT, CDR2 SNEGSKA (reference sequence). Trimming removed 5 bases at V and 3 bases at J, with 11 bases between.